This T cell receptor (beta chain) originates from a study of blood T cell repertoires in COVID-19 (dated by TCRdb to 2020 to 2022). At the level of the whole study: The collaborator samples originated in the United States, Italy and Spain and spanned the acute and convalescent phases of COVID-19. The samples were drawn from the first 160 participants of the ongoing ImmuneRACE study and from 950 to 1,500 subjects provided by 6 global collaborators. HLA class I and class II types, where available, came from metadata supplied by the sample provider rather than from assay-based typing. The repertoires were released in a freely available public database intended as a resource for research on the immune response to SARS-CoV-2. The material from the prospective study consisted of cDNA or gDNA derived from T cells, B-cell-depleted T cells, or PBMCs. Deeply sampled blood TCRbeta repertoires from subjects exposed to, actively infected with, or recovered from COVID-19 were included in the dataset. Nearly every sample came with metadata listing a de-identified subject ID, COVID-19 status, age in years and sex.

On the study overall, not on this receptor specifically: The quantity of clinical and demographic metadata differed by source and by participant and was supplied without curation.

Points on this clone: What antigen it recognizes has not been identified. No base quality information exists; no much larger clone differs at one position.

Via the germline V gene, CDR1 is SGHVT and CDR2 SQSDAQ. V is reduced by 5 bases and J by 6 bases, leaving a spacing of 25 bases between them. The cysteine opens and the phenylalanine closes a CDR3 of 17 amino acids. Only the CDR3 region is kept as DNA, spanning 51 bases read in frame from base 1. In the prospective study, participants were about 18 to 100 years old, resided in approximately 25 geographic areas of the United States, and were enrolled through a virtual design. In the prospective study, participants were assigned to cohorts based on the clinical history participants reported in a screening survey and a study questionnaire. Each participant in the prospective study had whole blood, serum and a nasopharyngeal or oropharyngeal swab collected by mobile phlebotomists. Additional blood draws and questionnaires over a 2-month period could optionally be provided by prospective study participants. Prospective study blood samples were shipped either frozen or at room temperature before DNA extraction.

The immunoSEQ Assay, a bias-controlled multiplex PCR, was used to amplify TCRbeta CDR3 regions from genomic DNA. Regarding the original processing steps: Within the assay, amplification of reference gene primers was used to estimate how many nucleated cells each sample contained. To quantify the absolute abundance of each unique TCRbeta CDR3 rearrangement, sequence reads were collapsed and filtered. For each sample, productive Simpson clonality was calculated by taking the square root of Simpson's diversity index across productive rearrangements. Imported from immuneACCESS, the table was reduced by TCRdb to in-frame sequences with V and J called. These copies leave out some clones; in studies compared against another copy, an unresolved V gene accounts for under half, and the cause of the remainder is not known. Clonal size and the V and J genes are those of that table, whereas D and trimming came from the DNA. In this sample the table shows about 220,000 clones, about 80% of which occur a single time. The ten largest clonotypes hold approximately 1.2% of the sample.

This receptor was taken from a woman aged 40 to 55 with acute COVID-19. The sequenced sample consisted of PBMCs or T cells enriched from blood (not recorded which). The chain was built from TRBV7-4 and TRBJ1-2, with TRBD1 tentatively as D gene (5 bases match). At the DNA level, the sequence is TGTGCCAGCAGCCAAAGAAAATTCGTGGGGGGGAATGATGGCTACACCTTC. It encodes CASSQRKFVGGNDGYTF.